This T cell receptor (beta chain) was obtained from a study of post-analysis software for immune sequencing data. Background on the study: Clinical courses comprised relapsing-remitting, secondary progressive and progressive-relapsing multiple sclerosis. Study conclusions and caveats: Diversity measured as normalized Chao1 was significantly lower in multiple sclerosis patients than in controls. Patients used about 5 TRBV segments, including TRBV5-6, TRBV5-1 and TRBV20-1, more often than controls.

Germline CDR1 reads MGHRA; CDR2 reads YSYEKL. The J segment lost 8 bases and the V segment lost 3 bases, leaving 9 bases of the junction unmatched. The CDR3 runs 14 residues. With regard to this clonotype: Antigen specificity is unknown.

cDNA libraries for TCR beta contained unique molecular identifiers. When about 0.9 to 10 million T cells were used, they gave about 550,000 cDNA molecules. TCRdb re-analysed the PCR reads in MiXCR, keeping a single row per CDR3 protein. The data contain about 820,000 distinct CDR3 sequences, approximately 53% of them singletons. The specimen sequenced was blood. The TCR was taken from a girl aged 5-17 years with multiple sclerosis. The V and J genes are TRBV4-1 and TRBJ1-2; 7 bases align to TRBD1. This CDR3 is CASSQGTVPTGYTF. The CDR3 DNA reads as TGCGCCAGCAGCCAGGGGACAGTCCCTACGGGCTACACCTTC.